This T cell receptor (beta chain) emerged from a study of spatial heterogeneity in lung cancer. Study summary: Sequences of the beta chain were consistently detected in greater numbers than alpha-chain sequences. As counted in raw reads, each unique TCR and UMI combination appeared more than ten times on average.

From the 5' RACE reads, TCRdb called clonotypes with MiXCR, one entry per CDR3 protein. The profile shows over 25,000 distinct CDR3 sequences, around 7.5% of them singletons. Time point in this sample: sample taken at primary tumor resection. More than 70 TRACERx patients with early, untreated non-small cell lung cancer donated samples. Unsorted samples of tumor, nontumor lung or frozen PBMC had their whole RNA sequenced. Study-level results: Tumor mutation count correlated with how many alpha and beta TCRs expanded intratumorally.

This clonotype was seen repeatedly, ten times or more. The antigen is unknown. Germline V gives CDR1 MNHEY, CDR2 SVGEGT. The CDR3 runs to 15 residues. V was cut by 6 bases and J by 5 bases, with 19 bases left in between. This TCR derives from a male donor with early-stage non-small cell lung cancer. The V gene is TRBV6-2 or TRBV6-3, the J gene TRBJ1-1; D may be TRBD1 (5 bases). Sequences were derived from lung tumor tissue, sampled at surgery. The CDR3 region is CASRKRDGRETEAFF. The CDR3 nucleotides are TGTGCCAGCAGAAAACGGGACGGGCGGGAGACTGAAGCTTTCTTT.